The T cell receptor beta chain under discussion was sequenced for a study of shared clonotypes between healthy human individuals. General study findings and limits: Against clonotypes common to all four donors, non-shared ones had lower generation probabilities.

Germline loops: CDR1 LNHNV, CDR2 YYDKDF (reference sequence). The V and J ends lost 3 bases and 2 bases respectively, with 19 bases between them. This CDR3 has 18 amino acids. Clones were sequenced by immunoSEQ multiplex PCR, and TCRdb holds only the in-frame ones, with some missing. The profile shows roughly 2,500,000 clones, 93% of them singletons. Remarks on this clone: Its antigen is not identified.

This chain joins TRBV15 and TRBJ2-2; possibly TRBD1 for D (7 bases). Sequences were obtained from naive CD4+ T cells from PBMCs. As to subset: CD45RA+ positively selected. This TCR was recovered from a man aged 18 to 29 in good health. Some clones in this sample may be carry-over from other donors' samples. The CDR3, as DNA: TGTGCCACCAGCAGGGCGGGATGGGACAGATCTAACACCGGGGAGCTGTTTTTT. This codes for CATSRAGWDRSNTGELFF.